The 10 T cell receptor beta chains listed next were all sequenced from one sample in a study of tumor-infiltrating lymphocytes in glioblastoma multiforme. TCRB libraries came from RNA via three nested multiplex PCR rounds. TCRdb independently ran MiXCR on the multiplex PCR reads; one entry per CDR3 protein. The data hold 8,900 or so distinct CDR3 sequences, with about 70% observed a single time. The sample was brain tumor tissue. These receptors all come from a male donor with glioblastoma.

Concerning this clonotype itself: A read error may account for a junction end that differs from germline. CDR3 sequence reads: CASSLRTADNEQFF. The CDR3 DNA is TGTGCCAGCAGCTTACGCACAGCAGACAATGAGCAGTTCTTT. This sequence joins TRBV11-2 and TRBJ2-1; D is uncertain. The CDR3 length is 14 residues. The germline CDR1 and CDR2 sequences are SGHAT and FQNNGV.

The chain combines TRBV20-1 with TRBJ2-7; D is possibly TRBD2 (6 bases). The CDR3 is made up of 14 amino acids. Germline V gene data show CDR1 as DFQATT and CDR2 as SNEGSKA (reference sequence). V lost 0 bases to trimming and J lost 6 bases, with 15 bases between them. The CDR3 protein is CSARDQGRLGEQYF. CDR3 coding DNA: TGCAGTGCTAGAGATCAAGGGAGGCTCGGCGAGCAGTACTTC.

By sample share, this clonotype is large. This chain joins TRBV6-2 or TRBV6-3 and TRBJ2-3; D gene unclear. Germline V gene lookup returns CDR1 MNHEY and CDR2 SVGEGT. The CDR3 has 14 amino acids. V was shortened by 6 bases and J by 2 bases, with 12 bases between the two germline ends. The CDR3 is CASSTTPNTDTQYF. The CDR3 DNA follows: TGTGCCAGCAGCACGACACCGAACACAGATACGCAGTATTTT.

With respect to this clonotype: One junction end disagrees with the germline gene, perhaps due to a read error. This chain links TRBV12-3 or TRBV12-4 with TRBJ1-1, with 9 bases matching TRBD1. The CDR3 loop spans 12 amino acids. The CDR3 sequence: CTSSHRGHEAFF. The DNA for the CDR3 is TGTACCAGCAGTCACAGGGGGCATGAAGCTTTCTTT.

About this clonotype itself: The junction differs from germline at one of its ends, possibly a read error. The rearrangement links TRBV11-2 to TRBJ2-2; D may correspond to TRBD1 or TRBD2 (5 bases each). CDR1 and CDR2 (germline): SGHAT, FQNNGV. This CDR3 contains 20 residues. The CDR3 nucleotides are TGTGCCAGCACCCCATCATTCGGCCAAGGGCTAGGGGTAAACACCGGGGAGCTGTTCTTT. Protein: CASTPSFGQGLGVNTGELFF.

In this sample, this clonotype turned up a few times. Possible read error: a much larger clone is one base away. The V call is TRBV5-1, the J call TRBJ1-1; a weak D match, TRBD1 (6 bases). The germline CDR1 and CDR2 sequences are SGHRS and YFSETQ. The CDR3 is 17 amino acids. The CDR3 loop reads CVSRGGGALWMNTEAFF. For the CDR3, the DNA is TGCGTCAGCCGTGGGGGGGGGGCGTTGTGGATGAACACTGAAGCTTTCTTT.

Of note for this clonotype: A read error is likely, as this CDR3 ends without the conserved phenylalanine or tryptophan. The DNA is omitted, as the CDR3 cannot be located on it reliably, and the CDR3 follows TCRdb's listing. The genes are TRBV10-3 and TRBJ2-5; the table's D call, TRBD1, has no DNA check behind it. The germline V gene has CDR1 ENHRY and CDR2 SYGVKD. The length of the CDR3 is 17 amino acids, counting both ends. The chain's CDR3 is CAISEIVDRGAQETQYL.

As for this clonotype: The junction shows a germline mismatch at one end, possibly a read error. The CDR3: CASSWTANTGAFF. DNA for the CDR3: TGTGCCAGCAGTTGGACGGCGAACACTGGAGCTTTCTTT. This rearrangement joins TRBV6-5 to TRBJ1-1; D is unresolved. CDR3 length: 13 residues. CDR1 and CDR2 (germline): MNHEY, SVGAGI.

There are many counts of this clonotype. This chain links TRBV11-2 with TRBJ2-7; D may match TRBD1 or TRBD2 (6 bases each). Germline CDR1 SGHAT, CDR2 FQNNGV. The CDR3 is made up of 15 amino acids. With 6 bases removed from V and 4 bases from J, the gap between germline ends came to 19 bases. The chain's CDR3 is CASSSPGGGTYEQYF. In DNA, the CDR3 is TGTGCCAGCAGTTCCCCAGGAGGGGGAACGTACGAGCAGTACTTC.

The count of this clonotype is one. A junction boundary mismatches the germline segment, possibly from a read error. The chain links TRBV11-2 to TRBJ2-1; TRBD2 matches 8 bases. Germline V CDR1 and CDR2: SGHAT, FQNNGV. The CDR3 runs to 15 residues. The CDR3: CAGSDGTSGLNEQFF. The DNA of the CDR3 is TGTGCCGGCAGCGATGGGACTAGTGGGTTAAATGAGCAGTTCTTC.